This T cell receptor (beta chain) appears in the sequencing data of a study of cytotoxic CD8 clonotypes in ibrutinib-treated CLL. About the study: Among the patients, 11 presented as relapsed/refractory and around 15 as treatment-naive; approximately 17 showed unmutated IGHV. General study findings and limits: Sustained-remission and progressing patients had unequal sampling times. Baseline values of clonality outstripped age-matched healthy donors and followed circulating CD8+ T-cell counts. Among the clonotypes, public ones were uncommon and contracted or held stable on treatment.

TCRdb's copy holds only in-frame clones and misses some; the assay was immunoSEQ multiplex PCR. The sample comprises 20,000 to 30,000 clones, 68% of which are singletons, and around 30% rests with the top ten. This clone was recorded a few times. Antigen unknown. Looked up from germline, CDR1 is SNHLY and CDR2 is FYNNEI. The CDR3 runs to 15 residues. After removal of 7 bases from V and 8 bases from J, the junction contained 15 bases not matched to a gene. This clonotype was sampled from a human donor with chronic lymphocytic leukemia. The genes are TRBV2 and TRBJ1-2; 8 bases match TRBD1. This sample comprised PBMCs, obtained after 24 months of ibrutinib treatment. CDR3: CASIIFRTGSSGYTF. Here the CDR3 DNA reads TGTGCCAGCATTATTTTCCGGACAGGGTCTTCCGGCTACACCTTC.